A selection of T cell receptor beta chains follows, all from one sample in a study of blood T cell repertoires in COVID-19. The method was immunoSEQ multiplex PCR; TCRdb's version includes in-frame clones alone and lacks a portion of them. The top ten clones hold roughly 4% of a sample with approximately 97,000 clones, 84% of them seen once. Sequenced input: peripheral blood. The receptors derive from a human donor in a cohort sampled during active COVID-19. CDR3s include the opening cysteine and the closing phenylalanine or tryptophan. The order of the fields is CDR3 protein, CDR3 DNA, J gene, V gene, D gene, clone size. A D gene is named only where the DNA matches it firmly. Rows may omit the clone size; those that give it use once, few, many or a size class.

cdr3_aa: CASNLSGGAGETQYF
cdr3_nt: TGTGCCAGCAACCTTAGCGGGGGGGCCGGAGAGACCCAGTACTTC
j_call: TRBJ2-5
v_call: TRBV7-2
d_call: TRBD2
clone_size: few

cdr3_aa: CAISGGGDGYTF
cdr3_nt: TGTGCCATCAGTGGGGGGGGAGATGGCTACACCTTC
j_call: TRBJ1-2
v_call: TRBV10-3
d_call: .
clone_size: .

cdr3_aa: CASSPGTGPQETQYF
cdr3_nt: TGTGCCAGCTCACCAGGAACAGGCCCCCAAGAGACCCAGTACTTC
j_call: TRBJ2-5
v_call: TRBV18
d_call: .
clone_size: .

cdr3_aa: CASSLGGSGQLNEKLFF
cdr3_nt: TGTGCCAGCAGCTTAGGGGGGAGCGGACAGCTTAATGAAAAACTGTTTTTT
j_call: TRBJ1-4
v_call: TRBV7-9
d_call: .
clone_size: .

cdr3_aa: CAISAQGNGYTF
cdr3_nt: TGTGCCATCAGTGCACAGGGGAATGGCTACACCTTC
j_call: TRBJ1-2
v_call: TRBV10-3
d_call: TRBD1
clone_size: .

cdr3_aa: CASSQDRVAAGNEQFF
cdr3_nt: TGTGCCAGCAGCCAAGACAGGGTAGCTGCCGGCAATGAGCAGTTCTTC
j_call: TRBJ2-1
v_call: TRBV4-2
d_call: .
clone_size: .

cdr3_aa: CASSPGGILSNQPQHF
cdr3_nt: TGTGCCAGCAGTCCAGGGGGGATACTTAGCAATCAGCCCCAGCATTTT
j_call: TRBJ1-5
v_call: TRBV28
d_call: TRBD1
clone_size: .

cdr3_aa: CASSRGLSGGASNEQFF
cdr3_nt: TGTGCCAGCAGTCGAGGGCTTAGCGGGGGGGCCTCCAATGAGCAGTTCTTC
j_call: TRBJ2-1
v_call: TRBV6-6
d_call: TRBD2
clone_size: .

cdr3_aa: CASRRSGGQGDTQYF
cdr3_nt: TGTGCCAGCAGGAGAAGCGGGGGACAGGGTGATACGCAGTATTTT
j_call: TRBJ2-3
v_call: TRBV6-6
d_call: .
clone_size: .

cdr3_aa: CATSEQRQGNTQYF
cdr3_nt: TGTGCCACCAGTGAGCAGAGACAGGGAAATACGCAGTATTTT
j_call: TRBJ2-3
v_call: TRBV24-1
d_call: TRBD1
clone_size: .

cdr3_aa: CASSRDTHSYNEQFF
cdr3_nt: TGCGCCAGCAGCCGGGACACCCACTCCTACAATGAGCAGTTCTTC
j_call: TRBJ2-1
v_call: TRBV5-1
d_call: .
clone_size: .

cdr3_aa: CAISESAGASSGNTIYF
cdr3_nt: TGTGCCATCAGTGAGTCGGCGGGGGCGAGCTCTGGAAACACCATATATTTT
j_call: TRBJ1-3
v_call: TRBV10-3
d_call: .
clone_size: .

cdr3_aa: CASSDSQSAGNTIYF
cdr3_nt: TGCGCCAGCAGCGATAGTCAATCCGCTGGAAACACCATATATTTT
j_call: TRBJ1-3
v_call: TRBV5-1
d_call: .
clone_size: .

cdr3_aa: CATSVQTSGGILFF
cdr3_nt: TGTGCCACCAGCGTGCAGACTAGCGGGGGTATCCTCTTCTTC
j_call: TRBJ2-7
v_call: TRBV15
d_call: TRBD2
clone_size: .

cdr3_aa: CASMSQGRINTEAFF
cdr3_nt: TGTGCCAGCATGAGTCAGGGTAGGATTAACACTGAAGCTTTCTTT
j_call: TRBJ1-1
v_call: TRBV27
d_call: .
clone_size: few

cdr3_aa: CASSYFGQGYTDTQYF
cdr3_nt: TGTGCCAGCAGTTACTTCGGCCAGGGGTACACAGATACGCAGTATTTT
j_call: TRBJ2-3
v_call: TRBV13
d_call: .
clone_size: .

cdr3_aa: CAISESTGSYGYTF
cdr3_nt: TGTGCCATCAGTGAGTCGACAGGCTCCTATGGCTACACCTTC
j_call: TRBJ1-2
v_call: TRBV10-3
d_call: .
clone_size: .

cdr3_aa: CASSFIAGGGGEQFF
cdr3_nt: TGTGCCAGCAGCTTTATAGCGGGGGGCGGTGGTGAGCAGTTCTTC
j_call: TRBJ2-1
v_call: TRBV7-8
d_call: TRBD2
clone_size: .

cdr3_aa: CASSKSMNQETQYF
cdr3_nt: TGCGCCAGCAGCAAATCTATGAACCAAGAGACCCAGTACTTC
j_call: TRBJ2-5
v_call: TRBV5-1
d_call: .
clone_size: .

cdr3_aa: CASSGDFQETQYF
cdr3_nt: TGTGCCAGCAGTGGGGACTTCCAAGAGACCCAGTACTTC
j_call: TRBJ2-5
v_call: TRBV2
d_call: .
clone_size: few

cdr3_aa: CASSQGGLRAQGQFF
cdr3_nt: TGCGCCAGCAGCCAAGGTGGGCTAAGGGCCCAGGGGCAGTTCTTC
j_call: TRBJ2-1
v_call: TRBV4-1
d_call: .
clone_size: few

cdr3_aa: CASSQEMGLSYYEQYF
cdr3_nt: TGCGCCAGCAGCCAGGAAATGGGACTCTCCTACTACGAGCAGTACTTC
j_call: TRBJ2-7
v_call: TRBV4-3
d_call: .
clone_size: .

cdr3_aa: CASSLVPGHSSGNTIYF
cdr3_nt: TGTGCCAGCAGCTTGGTCCCGGGACATTCGTCTGGAAACACCATATATTTT
j_call: TRBJ1-3
v_call: TRBV7-2
d_call: .
clone_size: .

cdr3_aa: CASSLPVRVTRYSSGANVLTF
cdr3_nt: TGTGCCAGCAGTTTACCCGTCAGGGTAACGAGGTACAGCTCTGGGGCCAACGTCCTGACTTTC
j_call: TRBJ2-6
v_call: TRBV28
d_call: .
clone_size: .

cdr3_aa: CASSPISVAGGNEQFF
cdr3_nt: TGCGCCAGCAGCCCCATATCCGTAGCGGGAGGAAATGAGCAGTTCTTC
j_call: TRBJ2-1
v_call: TRBV5-1
d_call: TRBD2
clone_size: .

cdr3_aa: CASSPGNTIYF
cdr3_nt: TGTGCCAGCAGCCCCGGGAACACCATATATTTT
j_call: TRBJ1-3
v_call: TRBV12-3/TRBV12-4
d_call: .
clone_size: .

cdr3_aa: CASSTEVRPWRPIYEQYF
cdr3_nt: TGTGCCAGCAGTACGGAAGTTAGGCCCTGGAGACCAATTTACGAGCAGTACTTC
j_call: TRBJ2-7
v_call: TRBV6-2/TRBV6-3
d_call: .
clone_size: .

cdr3_aa: CASSLTVNTGELFF
cdr3_nt: TGCGCCAGCAGTTTGACAGTTAACACCGGGGAGCTGTTTTTT
j_call: TRBJ2-2
v_call: TRBV5-1
d_call: .
clone_size: .

cdr3_aa: CASSLGTGITYEQYF
cdr3_nt: TGTGCCAGCAGCTTGGGGACAGGGATCACCTACGAGCAGTACTTC
j_call: TRBJ2-7
v_call: TRBV5-5
d_call: TRBD1
clone_size: .